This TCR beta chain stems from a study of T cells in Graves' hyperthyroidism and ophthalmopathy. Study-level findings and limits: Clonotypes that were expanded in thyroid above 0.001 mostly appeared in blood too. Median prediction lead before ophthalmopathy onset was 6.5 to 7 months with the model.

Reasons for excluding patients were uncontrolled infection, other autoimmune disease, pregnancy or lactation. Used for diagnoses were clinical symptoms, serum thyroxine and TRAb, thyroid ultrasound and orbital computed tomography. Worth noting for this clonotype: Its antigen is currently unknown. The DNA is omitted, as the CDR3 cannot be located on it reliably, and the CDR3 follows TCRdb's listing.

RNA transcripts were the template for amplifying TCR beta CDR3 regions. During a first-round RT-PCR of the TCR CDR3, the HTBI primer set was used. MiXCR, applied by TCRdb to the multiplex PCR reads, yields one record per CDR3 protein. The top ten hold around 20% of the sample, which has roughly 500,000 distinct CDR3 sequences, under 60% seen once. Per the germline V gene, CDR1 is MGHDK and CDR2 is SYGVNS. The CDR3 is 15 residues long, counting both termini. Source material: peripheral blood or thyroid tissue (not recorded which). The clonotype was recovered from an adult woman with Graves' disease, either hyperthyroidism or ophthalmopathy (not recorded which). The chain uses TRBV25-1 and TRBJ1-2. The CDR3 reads CACSARGRRNYGYTF.